This record concerns one T cell receptor (beta chain) sequence. Library preparation (for TCRbeta) was performed with unique molecular identifiers. MiXCR, applied by TCRdb to the PCR reads, yields one record per CDR3 protein. The table has about 460,000 distinct CDR3 sequences, around 13% seen once. This entry comes from a study of T-cell reconstitution after alpha-beta-depleted transplantation in children. With 1 base removed from V and 2 bases from J, the gap between germline ends came to 10 bases. Germline loops: CDR1 SQVTM, CDR2 ANQGSEA. The CDR3 sequence is 14 residues long. The rearrangement uses TRBV29-1 and TRBJ2-3; no clear D gene. The source was PBMCs from the stem cell graft donor, collected from the stem cell graft. This clonotype originated in a human donor who donated a stem cell graft to a child with combined immunodeficiency. DNA for the CDR3: TGCAGCGTTGAAGGGCTGGTTGTCACAGATACGCAGTATTTT. The encoded protein is CSVEGLVVTDTQYF.